These 12 T cell receptor beta chains came from one sample sequenced in a study of blood T cell repertoires in COVID-19. Generated by immunoSEQ multiplex PCR, the TCRdb table keeps only in-frame clones and is missing some. This sample has some 49,000 clones, with around 86% found just once. The sequencing sample was made of peripheral blood. All receptors derive from a woman older than 75 with COVID-19, enrolled during active disease.

V gene TRBV6-6 combines with J gene TRBJ2-5, with a possible D match to TRBD1 (6 bases). This CDR3 comprises 14 residues. Trimming cost V 7 bases and J 2 bases, with 14 bases left between them. Germline V gene data show CDR1 as MNHNY and CDR2 as SVGAGI (reference sequence). CDR3: CASTPRDKQETQYF. For the CDR3, the DNA is TGTGCCAGCACCCCTCGGGACAAGCAAGAGACCCAGTACTTC.

The chain is built from TRBV18 and TRBJ2-1; 8 bases fit TRBD2. The germline CDR1 and CDR2 sequences are KGHSH and LQKENI. CDR3 length: 12 amino acids. V lost 6 bases to trimming and J lost 8 bases; unmatched junction nucleotides: 3. The CDR3 loop reads CASSLLADEQFF. The CDR3, as DNA: TGTGCCAGCTCGTTACTAGCGGATGAGCAGTTCTTC. The full variable domain, in which reference TRBV18 and TRBJ2-1 provide the parts outside the CDR3, is NAGVMQNPRHLVRRRGQEARLRCSPMKGHSHVYWYRQLPEEGLKFMVYLQKENIIDESGMPKERFSAEFPKEGPSILRIQQVVRGDSAAYFCASSLLADEQFFGPGTRLTVL.

The CDR3 region is CASSYLGLAGGVSTDTQYF. In DNA form, the CDR3 reads TGTGCCAGCAGTTACCTCGGACTAGCGGGGGGGGTGAGCACAGATACGCAGTATTTT. The chain joins TRBV6-2 or TRBV6-3 to TRBJ2-3, with TRBD2 matching over 15 bases. The CDR3 length is 19 residues. From germline, CDR1 is MNHEY and CDR2 SVGEGT. J gave up 0 bases and V 2 bases, and 6 bases lay outside the gene matches.

This chain links TRBV11-2 with TRBJ2-1; no clear D. This CDR3 is built from 11 residues. V was clipped by 5 bases and J by 11 bases, with 10 bases between them. The germline CDR1 and CDR2 sequences are SGHAT and FQNNGV. Here the CDR3 reads CASSAERKQFF. The CDR3 nucleotides are TGTGCCAGCAGCGCGGAGCGAAAGCAGTTCTTC.

V gene TRBV18 combines with J gene TRBJ2-3, with 11 bases identical to TRBD1. Germline CDR1 and CDR2: KGHSH and LQKENI. The length of the CDR3 is 16 residues. V gave up 1 base and J gave up 3 bases; unmatched junction bases: 3. The CDR3 nucleotides read TGTGCCAGCTCACCACGGGACAGGGGGAGTACAGATACGCAGTATTTT. Its protein is CASSPRDRGSTDTQYF.

This rearrangement joins TRBV2 to TRBJ2-2, with D possibly matching TRBD2 (6 bases). Germline-derived CDR1 and CDR2 are SNHLY and FYNNEI. V dropped 6 bases and J dropped 3 bases, with 14 bases sitting between them. This CDR3 region has 15 residues. The CDR3 is CASREGSRYTGELFF. In DNA form, the CDR3 reads TGTGCCAGCAGGGAGGGTAGCCGTTACACCGGGGAGCTGTTTTTT.

The chain recombines TRBV19 with TRBJ2-5; 7 positions match TRBD1. CDR3 length: 13 residues. Trimming removed 7 bases from V and 5 bases from J; junction bases left unmatched: 7. CDR1 and CDR2 from the germline V gene are LNHDA and SQIVND (reference sequence). The chain's CDR3 is CASKPTGLETQYF. In DNA, the CDR3 is TGTGCCAGTAAACCGACAGGGCTGGAGACCCAGTACTTC. Variable domain in full (rest from reference TRBV19 and TRBJ2-5): DGGITQSPKYLFRKEGQNVTLSCEQNLNHDAMYWYRQDPGQGLRLIYYSQIVNDFQKGDIAEGYSVSREKKESFPLTVTSAQKNPTAFYLCASKPTGLETQYFGPGTRLLVL.

The chain recombines TRBV6-5 with TRBJ2-2; possibly TRBD2 for D (5 bases). Trimming stripped 1 base from V and 4 bases from J, with 10 bases between. This CDR3 contains 15 residues. In germline, CDR1 is MNHEY, CDR2 SVGAGI. Here the CDR3 reads CASSYLGVGTGELFF. The CDR3, as DNA: TGTGCCAGCAGTTACTTGGGAGTGGGCACCGGGGAGCTGTTTTTT.

V is TRBV2 and J is TRBJ2-2; the match to TRBD2 covers 14 bases. V shed 6 bases, J shed 5 bases, and the junction held 5 bases outside the gene matches. The CDR3 has 16 residues. Germline V CDR1 and CDR2: SNHLY, FYNNEI. The CDR3 nucleotides read TGTGCCAGCAGAGGGACTAGCGGGAGATATACCGGGGAGCTGTTTTTT. Amino acids: CASRGTSGRYTGELFF.

The chain combines TRBV18 with TRBJ1-1; D might be TRBD1 (6 bases). The CDR3 is made up of 16 amino acids. Germline loops: CDR1 KGHSH, CDR2 LQKENI. The V end lost 0 bases, the J end lost 4 bases, and 15 bases lay between the germline ends. The CDR3 DNA is TGTGCCAGCTCACCACCGAAGCAGGGGTTTATCACTGAAGCTTTCTTT. Amino acid sequence: CASSPPKQGFITEAFF. Variable domain in full (rest from reference TRBV18 and TRBJ1-1): NAGVMQNPRHLVRRRGQEARLRCSPMKGHSHVYWYRQLPEEGLKFMVYLQKENIIDESGMPKERFSAEFPKEGPSILRIQQVVRGDSAAYFCASSPPKQGFITEAFFGQGTRLTVV.

As to this clone: Compared with germline, one end of the junction differs, possibly owing to a read error. V usage is TRBV19 and J usage is TRBJ1-2; 10 bases line up with TRBD1. In germline, CDR1 is LNHDA, CDR2 SQIVND (reference sequence). The CDR3 covers 15 residues. The CDR3 DNA reads as TGTGCCAGCAGTAGGACGGGGACAGGGGCTCGCGGCTACACCTTC. It encodes CASSRTGTGARGYTF.

The chain couples TRBV6-5 to TRBJ1-1, with D possibly matching TRBD1 (6 bases). Germline V gene lookup returns CDR1 MNHEY and CDR2 SVGAGI. The CDR3 contains 14 residues. The V and J ends lost 8 bases and 1 base respectively, with 14 bases between them. CDR3 loop: CASGKGTRNTEAFF. The CDR3 nucleotides are TGTGCCAGCGGGAAGGGGACACGGAACACTGAAGCTTTCTTT.